This T cell receptor (beta chain) was recovered during a study of cytomegalovirus exposure and HLA in healthy donors. Both 60 Vbeta primers and 13 Jbeta primers went into the PCR. Libraries were prepared by immunoSEQ multiplex PCR; TCRdb keeps only in-frame clonotypes and omits some of them. The sample includes approximately 150,000 clones, around 80% of them seen just once. V was trimmed by 9 bases and J by 1 base, leaving 15 bases between them. This CDR3 region has 14 residues. CDR1 is SGHRS, CDR2 YFSETQ, per germline. The sequencing input was PBMCs. The receptor was derived from a female donor in good health and CMV-seronegative. The chain is built from TRBV5-1 and TRBJ2-3; TRBD2 is a possible D gene (5 bases). The CDR3 spells CATRTHTGTDTQYF. CDR3 sequence (DNA): TGCGCCACCAGGACTCACACGGGCACAGATACGCAGTATTTT.